These 29 T cell receptor beta chains were all obtained from the same sample, sequenced in a study of cytomegalovirus exposure and HLA in healthy donors. The PCR made use of 60 Vbeta and 13 Jbeta primers. Assay: immunoSEQ multiplex PCR; the TCRdb copy retains only in-frame clones and omits some. The sample lists 85,000 to 130,000 clones, about 70% occurring once. The sequenced material came from PBMCs. The receptors come from a woman between 45 and 60 years old in good health and CMV-seropositive.

The gene calls are TRBV14 and TRBJ2-3; the D is unclear. V gave up 1 base and J gave up 0 bases, with 11 bases separating them. CDR1 is SGHDN, CDR2 FVKESK, per germline. This CDR3 has 16 amino acids. CDR3 nucleotides: TGTGCCAGCAGCCAAGGGCTGGGCTATAGCACAGATACGCAGTATTTT. It yields the protein CASSQGLGYSTDTQYF.

The V gene is TRBV6-5, the J gene TRBJ1-2; TRBD1 matches 7 bases. Germline values: CDR1 MNHEY, CDR2 SVGAGI. The trim removed 5 bases at V and 3 bases at J, leaving 6 bases unmatched. This CDR3 spans 14 amino acids. CDR3 sequence reads: CASSNRGTDYGYTF. CDR3 nucleotide sequence: TGTGCCAGCAGTAACCGAGGGACAGACTATGGCTACACCTTC.

The chain recombines TRBV5-1 with TRBJ2-5; TRBD1 is a possible D gene (5 bases). TRBJ2-7 explains the end of the DNA better; the J call may be wrong. Per the germline V gene, CDR1 is SGHRS and CDR2 is YFSETQ. The CDR3 is 14 amino acids. CDR3 amino acids: CASSWSQGNYEQYF. The CDR3 region has the DNA TGCGCCAGCAGCTGGAGTCAGGGTAACTACGAGCAGTACTTC.

The chain uses TRBV10-3 and TRBJ1-2; D is perhaps TRBD1 (6 bases). The V gene's germline CDR1 is ENHRY and CDR2 SYGVKD. V was clipped by 0 bases and J by 6 bases, with 11 bases between them. This CDR3 is built from 14 residues. CDR3 residues: CAISESGRGHGYTF. The CDR3 region has the DNA TGTGCCATCAGTGAGTCAGGCAGGGGCCATGGCTACACCTTC.

The genes are TRBV7-6 and TRBJ2-7; possibly TRBD2 for D (5 bases). The germline V gene has CDR1 SGHVS and CDR2 FNYEAQ. This CDR3 spans 14 amino acids. V was shortened by 2 bases and J by 0 bases, with 8 bases between the two germline ends. CDR3 DNA: TGTGCCAGCAGCTTAATGGGGAGCTCCTACGAGCAGTACTTC. It is translated as CASSLMGSSYEQYF.

There are a few counts of this clone. The gene calls are TRBV4-1 and TRBJ1-1; D is perhaps TRBD1 (6 bases). This CDR3 comprises 14 residues. In germline, CDR1 is MGHRA, CDR2 YSYEKL. Trimming pared 5 bases from V and 4 bases from J, leaving 14 bases between. CDR3 loop: CASSAPGTLTEAFF. The DNA for the CDR3 is TGCGCCAGCAGCGCCCCCGGGACACTCACTGAAGCTTTCTTT.

This clone was recorded once. The chain combines TRBV5-5 with TRBJ2-7, with 11 positions matching TRBD1. The germline gives CDR1 SGHKS, CDR2 YYEKEE (reference sequence). This CDR3 has 14 residues. V lost 4 bases, J lost 7 bases, and 7 bases stayed unmatched. The CDR3, as DNA: TGTGCCAGCAGCGGCGGGACAGGGGGTTTAGAGCAGTACTTC. Protein product: CASSGGTGGLEQYF. Full variable domain (remainder filled in from reference TRBV5-5 and TRBJ2-7): DAGVTQSPTHLIKTRGQQVTLRCSPISGHKSVSWYQQVLGQGPQFIFQYYEKEERGRGNFPDRFSARQFPNYSSELNVNALLLGDSALYLCASSGGTGGLEQYFGPGTRLTVT.

The chain recombines TRBV7-9 with TRBJ2-6; no clear D gene. This CDR3 spans 13 amino acids. V dropped 2 bases and J dropped 15 bases, with 14 bases sitting between them. Germline-derived CDR1 and CDR2 are SEHNR and FQNEAQ (reference sequence). In nucleotides, the CDR3 is TGTGCCAGCAGCTTATTTCCCAGGATGGACCTGACTTTC. This codes for CASSLFPRMDLTF.

V is TRBV29-1 and J is TRBJ1-2, with TRBD1 matching over 7 bases. Germline assignment: CDR1 SQVTM and CDR2 ANQGSEA. This CDR3 is 13 amino acids long. V shed 4 bases, J shed 0 bases, and the junction held 2 bases outside the gene matches. The CDR3 here is CSVGTGANYGYTF. In DNA form, the CDR3 reads TGCAGCGTTGGGACAGGAGCTAACTATGGCTACACCTTC.

The chain joins TRBV6-4 to TRBJ1-1; 8 nucleotides match TRBD1. CDR3 length: 15 amino acids. In germline, CDR1 is MRHNA, CDR2 SNTAGT. Trimming removed 6 bases from V and 1 base from J; junction bases left unmatched: 7. This CDR3 reads CASRDRQGKNTEAFF. The CDR3 nucleotides are TGTGCCAGCAGAGATCGACAGGGGAAGAACACTGAAGCTTTCTTT.

This clone was found a few times. This chain uses TRBV5-8 with TRBJ1-1; D not certain. The CDR3 sequence is 14 residues long. V was shortened by 2 bases and J by 1 base, with 9 bases between the two germline ends. Germline assignment: CDR1 SGHTS and CDR2 YDEGEE. Here the CDR3 DNA reads TGTGCCAGCAGCTTACCCCCGGGGAACACTGAAGCTTTCTTT. Its translation: CASSLPPGNTEAFF.

This clone was observed many times. This chain links TRBV7-3 with TRBJ1-3; D perhaps matches TRBD1 (5 bases). The CDR3 spans 13 residues. Germline V lookup: CDR1 SGHTA, CDR2 FQGTGA. V was shortened by 5 bases and J by 2 bases, with 7 bases between the two germline ends. CDR3 DNA: TGTGCCAGCAGCCCAGGGCCTGGAAACACCATATATTTT. Protein sequence: CASSPGPGNTIYF.

The sample holds one count of this clone. The chain joins TRBV9 to TRBJ2-3, with D perhaps TRBD1 (6 bases). The CDR3 extends over 15 amino acids. Trimming removed 2 bases from V and 3 bases from J, with 13 bases in between. Germline CDR1 SGDLS, CDR2 YYNGEE. The CDR3 here is CASSVPGTPTDTQYF. The CDR3 nucleotides are TGTGCCAGCAGCGTCCCCGGGACACCTACAGATACGCAGTATTTT.

V is TRBV14 and J is TRBJ2-3; TRBD2 matches at 11 bases. This CDR3 is 16 amino acids long. CDR1 is SGHDN and CDR2 is FVKESK in the germline V gene. With V trimmed by 0 bases and J by 9 bases, 8 bases remained unmatched. CDR3 sequence reads: CASSQEALAGGDTQYF. As DNA, the CDR3 is TGTGCCAGCAGCCAAGAGGCCCTAGCGGGGGGCGACACGCAGTATTTT. Filled out from reference TRBV14 and TRBJ2-3, the complete variable domain reads EAGVTQFPSHSVIEKGQTVTLRCDPISGHDNLYWYRRVMGKEIKFLLHFVKESKQDESGMPNNRFLAERTGGTYSTLKVQPAELEDSGVYFCASSQEALAGGDTQYFGPGTRLTVL.

The chain is built from TRBV5-1 and TRBJ2-7; 11 bases are shared with TRBD1. V shed 1 base and J 3 bases; nucleotides not matched to a gene: 3. This CDR3 contains 15 residues. Per the germline V gene, CDR1 is SGHRS and CDR2 is YFSETQ. The CDR3 is CASSLRGQGVYEQYF. In DNA, the CDR3 is TGCGCCAGCAGCTTGAGGGGACAGGGGGTCTACGAGCAGTACTTC. Full variable domain (missing parts from reference TRBV5-1 and TRBJ2-7): KAGVTQTPRYLIKTRGQQVTLSCSPISGHRSVSWYQQTPGQGLQFLFEYFSETQRNKGNFPGRFSGRQFSNSRSEMNVSTLELGDSALYLCASSLRGQGVYEQYFGPGTRLTVT.

This chain links TRBV19 with TRBJ2-7; possibly TRBD1 for D (5 bases). There are 13 residues in the CDR3. Germline CDR1 reads LNHDA; CDR2 reads SQIVND (reference sequence). V gave up 3 bases and J gave up 0 bases, with 6 bases separating them. The chain's CDR3 is CASSITGSYEQYF. CDR3 nucleotide sequence: TGTGCCAGTAGTATTACAGGCTCCTACGAGCAGTACTTC.

This chain connects TRBV12-2 to TRBJ1-3; the table assigns TRBD1, which was not confirmed against the DNA. TRBV12-2 is given as a pseudogene. CDR3 length: 17 residues. The CDR3 loop reads CASRYLGQGVSGNTIYF. Written as DNA, the CDR3 is TGTGCAAGTCGCTATTTAGGACAGGGGGTTTCTGGAAACACCATATATTTT.

This clone was recorded a few times. The V and J genes are TRBV4-1 and TRBJ2-2; D possibly corresponds to TRBD1 (5 bases). The germline V gene encodes CDR1 MGHRA and CDR2 YSYEKL. The CDR3 consists of 17 residues. V shed 0 bases and J shed 1 base, with 12 bases lying between them. CDR3 coding DNA: TGCGCCAGCAGCCAAGATATAGGGCAGGGGAACACCGGGGAGCTGTTTTTT. This gives the protein CASSQDIGQGNTGELFF.

V usage is TRBV19 and J usage is TRBJ1-1, with D hard to call. Trimming left V 3 bases short and J 3 bases short, with 11 bases between. The length of the CDR3 is 14 residues. Germline V gene lookup returns CDR1 LNHDA and CDR2 SQIVND (reference sequence). The CDR3 region has the DNA TGTGCCAGTAGTATTGGACGGCGGGACACTGAAGCTTTCTTT. It specifies CASSIGRRDTEAFF.

The chain is built from TRBV7-2 and TRBJ2-3, with D tentatively TRBD2 (7 bases). Trimming pared 4 bases from V and 1 base from J, leaving 21 bases between. CDR3 length: 18 amino acids. Germline V gives CDR1 SGHTA, CDR2 FQGNSA. CDR3 region: CASSSTSAGADGTDTQYF. CDR3 coding DNA: TGTGCCAGCAGCTCCACTAGCGCGGGGGCGGACGGCACAGATACGCAGTATTTT.

DNA of the CDR3: TGCGCCAGCAGTCAACTAACAGGGGGCTCTGGAAACACCATATATTTT. Translation: CASSQLTGGSGNTIYF. This chain connects TRBV23-1 to TRBJ1-3, with 8 nucleotides matching TRBD1. TRBV23-1 is flagged as an ORF with uncertain function. The trim removed 2 bases at V and 0 bases at J, leaving 3 bases unmatched. This CDR3 region has 16 residues.

This clone was picked up a small number of times. CDR3 bases: TGTGCCAGCAGCGACAGCGTTTCAATGAGCTCCTATAATTCACCCCTCCACTTT. Translating gives CASSDSVSMSSYNSPLHF. The rearrangement joins TRBV2 to TRBJ1-6, with D possibly matching TRBD1 (5 bases). Germline CDR1 and CDR2: SNHLY and FYNNEI. The CDR3 sequence is 18 residues long. With 6 bases removed from V and 0 bases from J, the gap between germline ends came to 18 bases.

The J gene is TRBJ1-2, the V gene TRBV6-1; D not certain. Germline V gene lookup returns CDR1 MNHNS and CDR2 SASEGT. The CDR3 loop spans 14 amino acids. Between the trimmed V and J ends, which lost 3 bases and 3 bases, there was a span of 11 bases. The CDR3 nucleotides are TGTGCCAGCAGTGAGATCGGGGTCTACTATGGCTACACCTTC. Translation: CASSEIGVYYGYTF.

This chain links TRBV5-1 with TRBJ1-2; 7 nucleotides agree with TRBD1. Germline values: CDR1 SGHRS, CDR2 YFSETQ. The CDR3 length is 14 residues. V lost 2 bases to trimming and J lost 8 bases; unmatched junction nucleotides: 9. In DNA, the CDR3 is TGCGCCAGCAGCTTTGTAGGGGGCCCAGGAGGCTACACCTTC. This gives the protein CASSFVGGPGGYTF. The full variable domain, in which reference TRBV5-1 and TRBJ1-2 provide the parts outside the CDR3, is KAGVTQTPRYLIKTRGQQVTLSCSPISGHRSVSWYQQTPGQGLQFLFEYFSETQRNKGNFPGRFSGRQFSNSRSEMNVSTLELGDSALYLCASSFVGGPGGYTFGSGTRLTVV.

The chain recombines TRBV2 with TRBJ2-3; a weak D match, TRBD1 (5 bases). The CDR3 runs 13 residues. Deletions cut 7 bases from V and 3 bases from J, with 11 bases between. Germline CDR1 is SNHLY and CDR2 is FYNNEI. DNA of the CDR3: TGTGCCAGCAATCGGGCAGGGACAGATACGCAGTATTTT. Residues: CASNRAGTDTQYF.

The genes are TRBV28 and TRBJ2-7; D is unclear. In germline, CDR1 is MDHEN, CDR2 SYDVKM. The CDR3 covers 12 residues. With 6 bases removed from V and 3 bases from J, the gap between germline ends came to 9 bases. Here the CDR3 reads CASSHSYYEQYF. The CDR3 bases are TGTGCCAGCAGCCATAGCTACTACGAGCAGTACTTC.

V gene TRBV7-9 combines with J gene TRBJ1-6; 7 positions match TRBD1. Germline values: CDR1 SEHNR, CDR2 FQNEAQ (reference sequence). V dropped 6 bases and J dropped 6; count of bases not matched to a gene: 5. The CDR3 runs to 14 residues. CDR3 loop: CASRTQGGNSPLHF. CDR3 sequence (DNA): TGTGCCAGCAGAACTCAGGGGGGTAATTCACCCCTCCACTTT.

In its sample, this clone was seen a few times. The chain recombines TRBV10-3 with TRBJ2-3; D is unclear. The CDR3 totals 12 residues. Trimming stripped 3 bases from V and 2 bases from J, with 3 bases between. CDR1 is ENHRY and CDR2 is SYGVKD in the germline V gene. The CDR3 DNA is TGTGCCATCAGTGAAGCCACAGATACGCAGTATTTT. This translates into CAISEATDTQYF.

The chain recombines TRBV30 with TRBJ1-1; D unclear. Trimming removed 0 bases at V and 3 bases at J, with 8 bases between. Germline CDR1 and CDR2: GTSNPN and SVGIG (reference sequence). The CDR3 has 13 amino acids. The CDR3 is CAWSVPAYTEAFF. CDR3 DNA: TGTGCCTGGAGTGTACCAGCGTACACTGAAGCTTTCTTT.